The 3 T cell receptor beta chains given below trace back to one sample, sequenced in a study of chemoradiotherapy in HPV16-positive cancers. Measured with immunoSEQ multiplex PCR; TCRdb has only the in-frame clones, and not every one. The sample gives about 12,000 clones, about nine tenths of which show up once; about 2.6% is in the top ten. Source: blood, taken from a patient who underwent chemoradiotherapy. Source of these receptors: a human donor with HPV-associated anogenital cancer.

The V call is TRBV6-5, the J call TRBJ1-2, with 7 bases aligning to TRBD1. With 0 bases clipped from V and 8 bases from J, the junction kept 12 bases outside the gene matches. CDR3 size: 16 residues. Germline-derived CDR1 and CDR2 are MNHEY and SVGAGI. The CDR3 DNA follows: TGTGCCAGCAGTTACTCGGGGACAGCCCCAACCAGGGGCTACACCTTC. It encodes CASSYSGTAPTRGYTF.

This chain connects TRBV15 to TRBJ1-2; D is unresolved. CDR1 LNHNV and CDR2 YYDKDF come from the germline V gene (reference sequence). V was trimmed by 0 bases and J by 8 bases, leaving 16 bases between them. The CDR3 contains 15 residues. The CDR3 DNA reads as TGTGCCACCAGCAGAGATATGCAAACGTCGGTAGGCTACACCTTC. Its protein is CATSRDMQTSVGYTF.

Sample share makes this clone medium-sized (0.01 to 0.1%). The chain is built from TRBV6-4 and TRBJ1-5; D perhaps matches TRBD1 (5 bases). The V and J ends lost 7 bases and 2 bases respectively, with 15 bases between them. Germline V lookup: CDR1 MRHNA, CDR2 SNTAGT. The CDR3 loop spans 15 amino acids. CDR3 coding DNA: TGTGCCAGCATCTTTCAGAGAGGGGGCAATCAGCCCCAGCATTTT. Amino acids: CASIFQRGGNQPQHF.